Sequencing of this T cell receptor beta chain was carried out in a study of T cell changes during pregnancy in multiple sclerosis (dated by TCRdb to the late 2010s). For context, the study as a whole: In women with multiple sclerosis, the researchers looked at how the T cell repertoire shifted as pregnancy progressed.

The receptor library was made with the immunoSEQ multiplex PCR assay. Entries here come from immuneACCESS through TCRdb and include only in-frame sequences with V and J called. Some clones fail to appear in such tables; in the studies checked, an unresolved V gene covers under half of the shortfall, and the cause of the remainder is unknown. This sample has about 68,000 clones in its table, and approximately 90% of those were observed once. The ten largest make up around 1.4% of the sample. About this clone itself: This clone's antigen is unknown. It has no much larger one-base neighbor in the sample; base qualities were not kept.

Reading the germline V gene (reference sequence) gives CDR1 MNHEY and CDR2 SMNVEV. At the junction V is shortened by 6 bases and J by 6 bases, with 15 bases in between. Taken from cysteine to phenylalanine, the CDR3 has 14 residues. Solely the CDR3 DNA is kept, with 42 bases framed from the first base. The chain couples TRBV27 to TRBJ1-5, with TRBD1 perhaps the D gene, on 5 matching bases. Material: peripheral blood, obtained in the third trimester of pregnancy. The TCR originated in a female donor with multiple sclerosis, enrolled in a pregnancy study. The DNA reads TGTGCCAGCAGGCCTAGACAGAGGTTTCAGCCCCAGCATTTT. The encoded protein is CASRPRQRFQPQHF.